This note documents a single TCR beta chain sequence. Antigen unknown. Clones were sequenced by immunoSEQ multiplex PCR, and TCRdb holds only the in-frame ones, with some missing. The top ten clones hold about an eighth of a sample with tens of thousands of clones, 55% to 75% of them seen once. The entry originates in a study of radiotherapy plus CTLA-4 blockade in lung cancer. Study information: Overall, 15% to 20% of patients showed an objective response, while about 31% attained disease control.

In chemo-refractory metastatic non-small-cell lung cancer, patients got ipilimumab CTLA-4 blockade together with focal radiation. V lost 4 bases to trimming and J lost 3 bases; unmatched junction nucleotides: 9. The germline V gene encodes CDR1 MNHNS and CDR2 SASEGT. This CDR3 is built from 16 residues. General study points: In blood, TCR clones derived from the tumor expanded after radiotherapy plus ipilimumab. The authors reported that early blood T cell clone dynamics, with interferon-beta, best predicted response.

The sequence came from a human donor with non-small cell lung cancer that progressed on radiotherapy plus ipilimumab. Here the sequenced sample was peripheral blood, taken from a patient treated with radiotherapy plus ipilimumab. This chain connects TRBV6-1 to TRBJ1-2; 9 bases match TRBD1. CDR3 sequence: CASSARTGVPYYGYTF. The CDR3 nucleotides read TGTGCCAGCAGTGCCCGGACAGGGGTCCCCTACTATGGCTACACCTTC.